This TCR beta chain was captured by sequencing in a study of T cells of healthy individuals. A remark on this clonotype: The junction departs from germline at one end; a sequencing error may be responsible.

One entry per CDR3 protein, called by TCRdb with MiXCR from the 5' RACE reads. The repertoire holds 85,000 to 100,000 distinct CDR3 sequences, with roughly 18% as singletons. The CDR3 consists of 14 residues. Germline V gene lookup returns CDR1 MRHNA and CDR2 SNTAGT. The sequence derives from a human donor in good health. The chain joins TRBV6-4 to TRBJ2-3; D unresolved. The CDR3 reads CASSANDYTDTQNF. The CDR3 nucleotides are TGTGCCAGCAGTGCCAATGATTATACAGATACGCAGAATTTT.